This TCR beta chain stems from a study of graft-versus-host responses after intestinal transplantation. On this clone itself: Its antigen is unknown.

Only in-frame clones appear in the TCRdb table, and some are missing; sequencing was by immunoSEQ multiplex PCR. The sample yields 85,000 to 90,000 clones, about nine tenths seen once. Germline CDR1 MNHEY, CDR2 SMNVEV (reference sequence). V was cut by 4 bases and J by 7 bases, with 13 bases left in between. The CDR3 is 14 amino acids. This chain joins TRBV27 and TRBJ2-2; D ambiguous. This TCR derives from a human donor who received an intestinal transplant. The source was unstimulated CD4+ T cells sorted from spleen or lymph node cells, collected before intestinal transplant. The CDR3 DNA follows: TGTGCCAGCAGTTCACATCCCCCGGGCGGGGAGCTGTTTTTT. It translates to CASSSHPPGGELFF.